The 14 T cell receptor beta chains reported below all come from one sample, sequenced in a study of blood T cell repertoires in COVID-19. Repertoires were generated with immunoSEQ multiplex PCR, while TCRdb's copy carries only in-frame clones and drops some. The sample has roughly 150,000 clones; 87% are singletons. The sequenced sample was peripheral blood. The source of these receptors is a woman between 65 and 79 years old with COVID-19, enrolled during active disease.

With regard to this clone: At one boundary the junction diverges from the germline segment, which might be a read error. The rearrangement uses TRBV24-1 and TRBJ2-7; tentatively, D is TRBD1 (6 bases). CDR1 is KGHDR, CDR2 SFDVKD, per germline. The CDR3 runs 8 residues. For the CDR3, the DNA is TGTGCCACGGACAGTGGAGACTTC. Its translation is CATDSGDF.

The CDR3 is CASSRYPSGTEAFF. CDR3 in DNA: TGTGCCAGCAGCCGTTACCCTAGTGGGACTGAAGCTTTCTTT. The chain employs TRBV14 and TRBJ1-1; D ambiguous. V was shortened by 4 bases and J by 5 bases, with 14 bases between the two germline ends. The V gene's germline CDR1 is SGHDN and CDR2 FVKESK. This CDR3 comprises 14 residues.

This clone is a singleton in its sample. This sequence joins TRBV27 and TRBJ2-3; D call uncertain. Between the trimmed V and J ends, which lost 9 bases and 3 bases, there was a span of 7 bases. The CDR3 is 11 residues long. The germline V gene encodes CDR1 MNHEY and CDR2 SMNVEV (reference sequence). This chain's CDR3 is CASSVTDTQYF. Here the CDR3 DNA reads TGTGCCAGTTCGGTGACAGATACGCAGTATTTT.

The rearrangement joins TRBV12-3 or TRBV12-4 to TRBJ1-2; the D is unclear. CDR3 length: 12 amino acids. Trimming pared 6 bases from V and 1 base from J, leaving 6 bases between. DNA of the CDR3: TGTGCCAGCAGGGGAGATAACTATGGCTACACCTTC. Protein sequence: CASRGDNYGYTF.

The chain joins TRBV15 to TRBJ1-6, with D uncertain. CDR3 size: 15 residues. Looked up from germline, CDR1 is LNHNV and CDR2 is YYDKDF (reference sequence). V lost 0 bases to trimming and J lost 7 bases, with 10 bases between them. CDR3 nucleotide sequence: TGTGCCACCAGCAGAGATCCCCTCTCCAATTCACCCCTCCACTTT. This translates into CATSRDPLSNSPLHF. The full variable domain, with the rest looked up from reference TRBV15 and TRBJ1-6, is DAMVIQNPRYQVTQFGKPVTLSCSQTLNHNVMYWYQQKSSQAPKLLFHYYDKDFNNEADTPDNFQSRRPNTSFCFLDIRSPGLGDTAMYLCATSRDPLSNSPLHFGNGTRLTVT.

The chain has TRBV2 and TRBJ2-3; a possible D gene is TRBD1 (6 bases). The CDR3 contains 15 residues. Germline CDR1 is SNHLY and CDR2 is FYNNEI. V was cut by 8 bases and J by 0 bases, with 15 bases left in between. The CDR3 sequence is CASSLRGASTDTQYF. CDR3 coding DNA: TGTGCCAGCTCACTCAGGGGTGCTAGCACAGATACGCAGTATTTT.

The rearrangement joins TRBV2 to TRBJ1-1; no clear D. Germline CDR1 SNHLY, CDR2 FYNNEI. The length of the CDR3 is 11 residues. V lost 2 bases and J 9 bases, leaving 7 bases between the germline ends. The CDR3 region is CASSEREKAFF. The CDR3 coding sequence is TGTGCCAGCAGTGAACGCGAGAAAGCTTTCTTT.

The chain couples TRBV5-1 to TRBJ2-3; 9 nucleotides match TRBD1. The CDR3 sequence is 16 residues long. CDR1 is SGHRS, CDR2 YFSETQ, per germline. The junction had 10 bases not matched to a gene; V was cut back by 5 bases and J by 3 bases. For the CDR3, the DNA is TGCGCCAGCAGTCCTCCCGGGACAGGGTTAACAGATACGCAGTATTTT. Its translation is CASSPPGTGLTDTQYF. Variable domain in full (rest from reference TRBV5-1 and TRBJ2-3): KAGVTQTPRYLIKTRGQQVTLSCSPISGHRSVSWYQQTPGQGLQFLFEYFSETQRNKGNFPGRFSGRQFSNSRSEMNVSTLELGDSALYLCASSPPGTGLTDTQYFGPGTRLTVL.

The chain recombines TRBV27 with TRBJ2-2, with 7 bases matching TRBD2. There are 16 residues in the CDR3. V dropped 3 bases and J dropped 1; count of bases not matched to a gene: 5. Germline V gives CDR1 MNHEY, CDR2 SMNVEV (reference sequence). The CDR3, as DNA: TGTGCCAGCAGTTTTCTCGGGGGGAGGAACACCGGGGAGCTGTTTTTT. Translated, it gives CASSFLGGRNTGELFF.

The V call is TRBV4-2, the J call TRBJ2-2, with 9 positions matching TRBD2. Germline assignment: CDR1 LGHNA and CDR2 YNFKEQ. Trimming at V came to 4 bases and at J to 1 base, leaving 4 bases not matched to a gene. The CDR3 covers 16 residues. The CDR3 loop is CASSPQAGGNTGELFF. The CDR3 DNA reads as TGTGCCAGCAGCCCTCAAGCGGGGGGGAACACCGGGGAGCTGTTTTTT.

This clone was seen a handful of times. For the CDR3, the DNA is TGCAGCGTTTGGGGCGGGGGGGCCTACAATGAGCAGTTCTTC. Protein sequence: CSVWGGGAYNEQFF. The chain has TRBV29-1 and TRBJ2-1; 9 positions match TRBD2. Germline V gives CDR1 SQVTM, CDR2 ANQGSEA. This CDR3 is built from 14 residues. V was clipped by 5 bases and J by 2 bases; unmatched bases: 4.

The rearrangement links TRBV14 to TRBJ2-2, with TRBD2 matching 9 bases. Germline assignment: CDR1 SGHDN and CDR2 FVKESK. The CDR3 totals 17 residues. J lost 6 bases, V lost 2 bases, and 10 bases had no gene match. The CDR3 loop reads CASSQKWGTSKAGELFF. CDR3 sequence (DNA): TGTGCCAGCAGCCAAAAGTGGGGGACTAGCAAGGCCGGGGAGCTGTTTTTT.

The chain carries TRBV5-1 and TRBJ2-1, with D perhaps TRBD2 (7 bases). CDR1 and CDR2 (germline): SGHRS, YFSETQ. The length of the CDR3 is 16 residues. Trimming took off 0 bases at V and 0 bases at J, with 10 bases between the two ends. For the CDR3, the DNA is TGCGCCAGCAGCTTGGAGGGGGGGAACTCCTACAATGAGCAGTTCTTC. This sequence encodes CASSLEGGNSYNEQFF.

CDR3 nucleotide sequence: TGTGCCAGCATTCTCGGACAGGGGGCGCGAGCTTTCTTT. It encodes CASILGQGARAFF. This rearrangement joins TRBV2 to TRBJ1-1, with 11 bases that match TRBD1. The V gene's germline CDR1 is SNHLY and CDR2 FYNNEI. The CDR3 loop spans 13 amino acids. The J segment lost 10 bases and the V segment lost 7 bases, leaving 8 bases of the junction unmatched.